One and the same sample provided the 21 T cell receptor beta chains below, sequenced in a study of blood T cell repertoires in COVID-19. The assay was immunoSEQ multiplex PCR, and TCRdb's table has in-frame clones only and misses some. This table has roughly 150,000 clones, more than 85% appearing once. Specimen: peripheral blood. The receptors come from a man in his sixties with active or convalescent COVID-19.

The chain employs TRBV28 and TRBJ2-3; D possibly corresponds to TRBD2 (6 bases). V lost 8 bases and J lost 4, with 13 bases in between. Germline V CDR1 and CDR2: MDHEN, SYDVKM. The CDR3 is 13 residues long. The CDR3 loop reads CASVPPGADTQYF. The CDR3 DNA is TGTGCCAGCGTCCCTCCGGGAGCAGATACGCAGTATTTT.

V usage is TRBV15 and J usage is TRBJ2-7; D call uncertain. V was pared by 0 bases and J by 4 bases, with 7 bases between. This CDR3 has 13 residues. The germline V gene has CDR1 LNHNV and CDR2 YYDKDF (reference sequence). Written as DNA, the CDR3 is TGTGCCACCAGCAGAGATCCAGGATACGAGCAGTACTTC. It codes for CATSRDPGYEQYF.

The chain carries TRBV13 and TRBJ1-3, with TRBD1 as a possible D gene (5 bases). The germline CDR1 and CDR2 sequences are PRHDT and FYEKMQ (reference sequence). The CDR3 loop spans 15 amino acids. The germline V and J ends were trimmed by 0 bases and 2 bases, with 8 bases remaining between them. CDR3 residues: CASSLGGLPGNTIYF. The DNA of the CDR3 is TGTGCCAGCAGCTTAGGGGGGCTTCCTGGAAACACCATATATTTT.

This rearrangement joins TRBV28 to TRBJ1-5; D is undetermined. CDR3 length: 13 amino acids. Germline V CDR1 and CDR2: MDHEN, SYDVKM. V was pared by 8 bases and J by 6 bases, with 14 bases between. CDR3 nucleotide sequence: TGTGCCAGCGGTAATGGGCTTCGTCAGCCCCAGCATTTT. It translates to CASGNGLRQPQHF. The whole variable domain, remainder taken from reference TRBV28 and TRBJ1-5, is DVKVTQSSRYLVKRTGEKVFLECVQDMDHENMFWYRQDPGLGLRLIYFSYDVKMKEKGDIPEGYSVSREKKERFSLILESASTNQTSMYLCASGNGLRQPQHFGDGTRLSIL.

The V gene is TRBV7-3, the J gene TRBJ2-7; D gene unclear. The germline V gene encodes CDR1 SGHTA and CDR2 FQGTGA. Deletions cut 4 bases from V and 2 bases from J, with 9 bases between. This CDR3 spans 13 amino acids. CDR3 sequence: CASSSQATYEQYF. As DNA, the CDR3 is TGTGCCAGCAGCTCCCAAGCAACCTACGAGCAGTACTTC.

CDR3 nucleotide sequence: TGTGCCAGCAGCCAGGGGGGAGAAGAGACCCAGTACTTC. It specifies CASSQGGEETQYF. The gene calls are TRBV3-1 (or the pseudogene TRBV3-2) and TRBJ2-5; a weak D match, TRBD2 (6 bases). From germline, CDR1 is LGHDT and CDR2 YNNKEL (reference sequence). This CDR3 region has 13 residues. Trimming removed 3 bases at V and 3 bases at J, with 8 bases between.

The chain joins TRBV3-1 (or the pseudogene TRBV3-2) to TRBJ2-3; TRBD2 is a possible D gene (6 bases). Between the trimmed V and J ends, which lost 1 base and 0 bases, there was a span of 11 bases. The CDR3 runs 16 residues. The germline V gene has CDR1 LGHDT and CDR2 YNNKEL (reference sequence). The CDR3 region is CASSQGLVYSTDTQYF. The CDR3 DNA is TGTGCCAGCAGCCAAGGACTAGTTTATAGCACAGATACGCAGTATTTT.

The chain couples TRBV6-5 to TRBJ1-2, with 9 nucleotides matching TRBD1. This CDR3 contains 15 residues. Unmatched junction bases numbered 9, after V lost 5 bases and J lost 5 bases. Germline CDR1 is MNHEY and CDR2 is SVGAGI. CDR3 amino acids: CASSPQPGQGYGYTF. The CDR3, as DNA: TGTGCCAGCAGTCCGCAGCCGGGACAGGGATATGGCTACACCTTC.

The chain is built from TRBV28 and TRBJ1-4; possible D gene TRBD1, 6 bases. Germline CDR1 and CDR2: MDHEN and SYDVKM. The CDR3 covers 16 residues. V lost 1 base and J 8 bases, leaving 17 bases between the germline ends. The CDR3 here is CASSLYGAGEREKLFF. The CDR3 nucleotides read TGTGCCAGCAGTTTATATGGGGCAGGGGAGAGGGAAAAACTGTTTTTT.

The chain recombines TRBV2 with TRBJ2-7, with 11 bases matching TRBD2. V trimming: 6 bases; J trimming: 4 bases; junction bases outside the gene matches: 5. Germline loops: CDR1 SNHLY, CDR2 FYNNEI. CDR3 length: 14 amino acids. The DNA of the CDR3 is TGTGCCAGCAGCTTACTAGCGGGAGCATACGAGCAGTACTTC. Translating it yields CASSLLAGAYEQYF. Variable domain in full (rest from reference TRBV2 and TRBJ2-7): EPEVTQTPSHQVTQMGQEVILRCVPISNHLYFYWYRQILGQKVEFLVSFYNNEISEKSEIFDDQFSVERPDGSNFTLKIRSTKLEDSAMYFCASSLLAGAYEQYFGPGTRLTVT.

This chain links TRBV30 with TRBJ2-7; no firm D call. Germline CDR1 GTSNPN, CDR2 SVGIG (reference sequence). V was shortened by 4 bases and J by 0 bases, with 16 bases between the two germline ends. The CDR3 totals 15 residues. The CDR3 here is CAWTDTAVISYEQYF. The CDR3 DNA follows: TGTGCCTGGACCGACACCGCCGTGATCTCCTACGAGCAGTACTTC.

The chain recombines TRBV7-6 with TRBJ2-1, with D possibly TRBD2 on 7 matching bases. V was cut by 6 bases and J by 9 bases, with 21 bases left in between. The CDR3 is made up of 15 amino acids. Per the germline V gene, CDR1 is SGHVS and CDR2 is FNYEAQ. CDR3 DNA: TGTGCCAGCAGTGTGGGGAGGGGGGATGGAGGTGAGCAGTTCTTC. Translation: CASSVGRGDGGEQFF.

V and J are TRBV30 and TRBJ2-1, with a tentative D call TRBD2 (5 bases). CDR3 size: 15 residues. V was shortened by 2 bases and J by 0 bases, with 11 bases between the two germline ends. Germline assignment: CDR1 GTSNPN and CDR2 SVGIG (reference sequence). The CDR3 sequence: CAWSPDFGSYNEQFF. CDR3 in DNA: TGTGCCTGGAGTCCGGACTTCGGCTCCTACAATGAGCAGTTCTTC. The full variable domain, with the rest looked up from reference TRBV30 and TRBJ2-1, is SQTIHQWPATLVQPVGSPLSLECTVEGTSNPNLYWYRQAAGRGLQLLFYSVGIGQISSEVPQNLSASRPQDRQFILSSKKLLLSDSGFYLCAWSPDFGSYNEQFFGPGTRLTVL.

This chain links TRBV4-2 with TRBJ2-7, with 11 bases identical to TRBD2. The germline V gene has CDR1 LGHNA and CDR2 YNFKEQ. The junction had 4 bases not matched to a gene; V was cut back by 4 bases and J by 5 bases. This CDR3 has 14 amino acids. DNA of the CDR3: TGTGCCAGCAGCCTGCTAGCGGGGGGCCACGAGCAGTACTTC. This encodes CASSLLAGGHEQYF.

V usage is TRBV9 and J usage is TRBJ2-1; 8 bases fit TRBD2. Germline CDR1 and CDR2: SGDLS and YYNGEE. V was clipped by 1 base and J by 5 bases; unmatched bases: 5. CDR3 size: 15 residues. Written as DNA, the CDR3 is TGTGCCAGCAGCGTAACCGGGGGGGATCACAATGAGCAGTTCTTC. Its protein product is CASSVTGGDHNEQFF.

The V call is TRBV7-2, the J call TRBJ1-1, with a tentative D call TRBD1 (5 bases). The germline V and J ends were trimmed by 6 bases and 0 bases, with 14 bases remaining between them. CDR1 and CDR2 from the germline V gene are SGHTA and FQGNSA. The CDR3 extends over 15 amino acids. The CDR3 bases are TGTGCCAGCAGACCTGGGGGGGGGATGAACACTGAAGCTTTCTTT. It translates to CASRPGGGMNTEAFF.

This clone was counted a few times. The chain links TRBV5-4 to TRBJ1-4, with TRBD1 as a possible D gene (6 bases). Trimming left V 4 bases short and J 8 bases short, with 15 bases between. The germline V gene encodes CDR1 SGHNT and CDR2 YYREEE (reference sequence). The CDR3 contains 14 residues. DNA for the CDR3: TGTGCCAGCAGCCGATGGGGGCGCGGAGAAAAACTGTTTTTT. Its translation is CASSRWGRGEKLFF.

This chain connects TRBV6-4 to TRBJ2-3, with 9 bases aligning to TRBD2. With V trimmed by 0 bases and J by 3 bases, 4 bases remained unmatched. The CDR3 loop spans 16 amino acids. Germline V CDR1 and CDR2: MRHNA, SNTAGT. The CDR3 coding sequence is TGTGCCAGCAGTGACTCTGGGGCGGGAGGGACAGATACGCAGTATTTT. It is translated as CASSDSGAGGTDTQYF.

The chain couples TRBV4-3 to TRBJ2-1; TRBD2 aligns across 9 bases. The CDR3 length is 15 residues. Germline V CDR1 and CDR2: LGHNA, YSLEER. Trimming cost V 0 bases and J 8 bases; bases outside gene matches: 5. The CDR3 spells CASSQDNGGGDEQFF. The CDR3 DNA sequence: TGCGCCAGCAGCCAAGATAACGGCGGGGGGGATGAGCAGTTCTTC.

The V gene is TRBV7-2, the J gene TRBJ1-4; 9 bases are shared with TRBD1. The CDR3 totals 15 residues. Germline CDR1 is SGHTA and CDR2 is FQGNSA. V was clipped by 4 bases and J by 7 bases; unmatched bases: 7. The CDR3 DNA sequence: TGTGCCAGCAGCTGGAAGACAGGGGGGGTTGAAAAACTGTTTTTT. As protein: CASSWKTGGVEKLFF.

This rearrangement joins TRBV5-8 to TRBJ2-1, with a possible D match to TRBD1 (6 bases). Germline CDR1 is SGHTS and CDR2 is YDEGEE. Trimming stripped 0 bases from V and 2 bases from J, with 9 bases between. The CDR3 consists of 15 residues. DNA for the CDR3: TGTGCCAGCAGCTTGGCAGGGGTCCCCTACAATGAGCAGTTCTTC. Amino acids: CASSLAGVPYNEQFF. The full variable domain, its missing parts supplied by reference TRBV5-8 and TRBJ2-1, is EAGVTQSPTHLIKTRGQQATLRCSPISGHTSVYWYQQALGLGLQFLLWYDEGEERNRGNFPPRFSGRQFPNYSSELNVNALELEDSALYLCASSLAGVPYNEQFFGPGTRLTVL.